A single sample gave rise to the 3 T cell receptor beta chains below, sequenced in a study of blood T cell repertoires in COVID-19. The table came from immunoSEQ multiplex PCR; TCRdb's copy has only in-frame clones and leaves some out. Seen here are approximately 500,000 clones, 70% to 90% observed once, and the top ten hold 3.2%. The material sequenced was peripheral blood. These receptors all stem from a human donor in a cohort sampled during active COVID-19.

This clone was picked up many times. The rearrangement joins TRBV10-3 to TRBJ1-2; 7 positions agree with TRBD1. Losses at the gene ends were 3 bases for V and 6 bases for J; bases not matched to a gene: 10. Germline CDR1 ENHRY, CDR2 SYGVKD. The CDR3 spans 15 residues. This CDR3 is CAISDAMGQRNGYTF. For the CDR3, the DNA is TGTGCCATCAGTGACGCGATGGGACAGCGGAATGGCTACACCTTC.

The rearrangement links TRBV7-9 to TRBJ2-3, with 9 nucleotides matching TRBD2. The germline V gene encodes CDR1 SEHNR and CDR2 FQNEAQ (reference sequence). This CDR3 has 14 amino acids. V was clipped by 6 bases and J by 4 bases; unmatched bases: 5. The DNA of the CDR3 is TGTGCCAGCAGGACTAGCGGTAAATCAGATACGCAGTATTTT. Amino acids: CASRTSGKSDTQYF. The complete variable domain, with remaining parts taken from reference TRBV7-9 and TRBJ2-3, reads DTGVSQNPRHKITKRGQNVTFRCDPISEHNRLYWYRQTLGQGPEFLTYFQNEAQLEKSRLLSDRFSAERPKGSFSTLEIQRTEQGDSAMYLCASRTSGKSDTQYFGPGTRLTVL.

The gene calls are TRBV4-3 and TRBJ1-2, with D unclear. With 0 bases removed from V and 3 bases from J, the gap between germline ends came to 8 bases. Germline CDR1 LGHNA, CDR2 YSLEER. The CDR3 extends over 14 amino acids. The CDR3 reads CASSQDVRDYGYTF. Written as DNA, the CDR3 is TGCGCCAGCAGCCAAGATGTGAGAGACTATGGCTACACCTTC.